A selection of T cell receptor beta chains follows, all from one sample in a study of T-cell memory formation after mild COVID-19. A single record per CDR3 protein comes from TCRdb applying MiXCR to the 5' RACE reads. Found here are approximately 390,000 distinct CDR3 sequences, 15% to 20% of them singletons; the top ten hold 20% to 25%. Sequencing was done on a sample of PBMCs or a T cell subset sorted from them (not recorded which). The receptors shown here come from a man aged 18 to 29 who had mild COVID-19 (a few samples of this study predate the infection). Cell type and time point are not known. CDR3s include the opening cysteine and the closing phenylalanine or tryptophan. D genes are given only for firm matches. The size of a clone is reported for some rows only, either as once, few or many, or as a class for expanded clones.

CDR3 DNA: TGTGCCAGCAGGCCTGGGGGCCGTGGGGAAAAACTGTTTTTT
CDR3 protein: CASRPGGRGEKLFF
J gene: TRBJ1-4
clone size: .
D gene: .
V gene: TRBV6-2/TRBV6-3

CDR3 DNA: TGTGCCAGCAGGGGGGGACTGAATGGCGGGGAGCTGTTTTTT
CDR3 protein: CASRGGLNGGELFF
J gene: TRBJ2-2
clone size: .
D gene: .
V gene: TRBV5-4

CDR3 DNA: TGTGCCAGCAGTTCCCCATTTGGGGGCTCGGGAAATGAGCAGTTCTTC
CDR3 protein: CASSSPFGGSGNEQFF
J gene: TRBJ2-1
clone size: many
D gene: .
V gene: TRBV6-2/TRBV6-3

CDR3 DNA: TGTGCCAGCAGCTTAGGGCCAGGGGCGGGAGATACGCAGTATTTT
CDR3 protein: CASSLGPGAGDTQYF
J gene: TRBJ2-3
clone size: few
D gene: .
V gene: TRBV7-9

CDR3 DNA: TGCGCCAGCAGCCGACAAGCGGGGGCTGAGCAGTTCTTC
CDR3 protein: CASSRQAGAEQFF
J gene: TRBJ2-1
clone size: .
D gene: TRBD2
V gene: TRBV4-1

CDR3 DNA: TGCAGTGCTGCTTACTCGGGGGTGTTTAGTTCACCCCTCCACTTT
CDR3 protein: CSAAYSGVFSSPLHF
J gene: TRBJ1-6
clone size: many
D gene: .
V gene: TRBV20-1

CDR3 DNA: TGTGCCAGCAGCCAGCGTCTGACAGGGGCTAACTATGGCTACACCTTC
CDR3 protein: CASSQRLTGANYGYTF
J gene: TRBJ1-2
clone size: few
D gene: TRBD1
V gene: TRBV11-2

CDR3 DNA: TGTGCCAGCAGCGTAGCGGGACTAGCGGGGGTGACCGGGGAGCTGTTTTTT
CDR3 protein: CASSVAGLAGVTGELFF
J gene: TRBJ2-2
clone size: .
D gene: TRBD2
V gene: TRBV9

CDR3 DNA: TGCGCCAGCAGTGAGGCTGGGGCTAGCTTGGAGACCCAGTACTTC
CDR3 protein: CASSEAGASLETQYF
J gene: TRBJ2-5
clone size: .
D gene: .
V gene: TRBV10-1

CDR3 DNA: TGTGCCAGCAGTCCGGAATCCGGGACAGACACCGGGGAGCTGTTTTTT
CDR3 protein: CASSPESGTDTGELFF
J gene: TRBJ2-2
clone size: few
D gene: TRBD1
V gene: TRBV12-3/TRBV12-4

CDR3 DNA: TGTGCCAGCAGCTTTTGGCTAGCGGGTTCAACCACAGATACGCAGTATTTT
CDR3 protein: CASSFWLAGSTTDTQYF
J gene: TRBJ2-3
clone size: .
D gene: TRBD2
V gene: TRBV11-2

CDR3 DNA: TGCGCCAGCAGCCAAGATATCAGAAAGGGGGTGTTCTCCTACGAGCAGTACTTC
CDR3 protein: CASSQDIRKGVFSYEQYF
J gene: TRBJ2-7
clone size: few
D gene: .
V gene: TRBV4-3

CDR3 DNA: TGTGCCAGCAGCTTAACGCCGGGGCAGGGGAGTGAAGCTTTCTTT
CDR3 protein: CASSLTPGQGSEAFF
J gene: TRBJ1-1
clone size: .
D gene: .
V gene: TRBV7-3

CDR3 DNA: TGTGCCAGCAGTGAAGGGACTAGTCCCACCGGGGAGCTGTTTTTT
CDR3 protein: CASSEGTSPTGELFF
J gene: TRBJ2-2
clone size: .
D gene: TRBD2
V gene: TRBV6-1

CDR3 DNA: TGTGCCAGCAGCTCCCAGACAGGGCCCGCCGGCGACGAAGCTTTCTTT
CDR3 protein: CASSSQTGPAGDEAFF
J gene: TRBJ1-1
clone size: .
D gene: TRBD1
V gene: TRBV9

CDR3 DNA: TGCAGTGCTACTGCCCCGGACCAAAATGAGCAGTTCTTC
CDR3 protein: CSATAPDQNEQFF
J gene: TRBJ2-1
clone size: few
D gene: .
V gene: TRBV20-1

CDR3 DNA: TGTGCCAGCAGCCACCGGGGACAGGGGGCGAGTACGCAGTATTTT
CDR3 protein: CASSHRGQGASTQYF
J gene: TRBJ2-3
clone size: few
D gene: TRBD1
V gene: TRBV6-2/TRBV6-3

CDR3 DNA: TGTGCCAGCAGTTGGACAGGGCCTGGCGGAGAGACCCAGTACTTC
CDR3 protein: CASSWTGPGGETQYF
J gene: TRBJ2-5
clone size: few
D gene: TRBD1
V gene: TRBV6-5

CDR3 DNA: TGCAGTGCTAACGGGGGGGGCAGCCAGCAGTTCTTC
CDR3 protein: CSANGGGSQQFF
J gene: TRBJ2-1
clone size: few
D gene: TRBD2
V gene: TRBV20-1

CDR3 DNA: TGTGCCAGCAGTCCCCAGGGTGGGGTACAAGAGACCCAGTACTTC
CDR3 protein: CASSPQGGVQETQYF
J gene: TRBJ2-5
clone size: .
D gene: .
V gene: TRBV7-3

CDR3 DNA: TGTGCCAGCAGTTCCCCCGACACAGCTGAAGCTTTCTTT
CDR3 protein: CASSSPDTAEAFF
J gene: TRBJ1-1
clone size: few
D gene: .
V gene: TRBV28

CDR3 DNA: TGCGCCAGCAGCTTGATAACAGGGGGATTTAGCACAGATACGCAGTATTTT
CDR3 protein: CASSLITGGFSTDTQYF
J gene: TRBJ2-3
clone size: .
D gene: TRBD1
V gene: TRBV5-1

CDR3 DNA: TGCGCCAGCAGCCAAGGGACCCTACCAGCGGGGAATCAGCCCCAGCATTTT
CDR3 protein: CASSQGTLPAGNQPQHF
J gene: TRBJ1-5
clone size: few
D gene: .
V gene: TRBV4-1

CDR3 DNA: TGCGCCAGCAGGAGCGCTATTAGCACCGGGGAGCTGTTTTTT
CDR3 protein: CASRSAISTGELFF
J gene: TRBJ2-2
clone size: .
D gene: .
V gene: TRBV5-1

CDR3 DNA: TGTGCCAGCAGTTACGGACAGGGTATCGATGAGCAGTTCTTC
CDR3 protein: CASSYGQGIDEQFF
J gene: TRBJ2-1
clone size: .
D gene: TRBD1
V gene: TRBV6-5

CDR3 DNA: TGTGCCACCCGGGACAGGGGATATGGCTACACCTTC
CDR3 protein: CATRDRGYGYTF
J gene: TRBJ1-2
clone size: .
D gene: TRBD1
V gene: TRBV24-1

CDR3 DNA: TGTGCCAGCACCCGCGACGGGTCGTCTGGCTACACCTTC
CDR3 protein: CASTRDGSSGYTF
J gene: TRBJ1-2
clone size: .
D gene: .
V gene: TRBV28

CDR3 DNA: TGCAGCGCTGGACAGGGCTTGGGCGGGGAGCTGTTTTTT
CDR3 protein: CSAGQGLGGELFF
J gene: TRBJ2-2
clone size: many
D gene: TRBD1
V gene: TRBV29-1

CDR3 DNA: TGTGCCAGCAGCTATAGAATGGGACGTTATAACTATGGCTACACCTTC
CDR3 protein: CASSYRMGRYNYGYTF
J gene: TRBJ1-2
clone size: few
D gene: .
V gene: TRBV7-2

CDR3 DNA: TGTGCCAGCAGCCCGGGGGTTACCTACAATGAGCAGTTCTTC
CDR3 protein: CASSPGVTYNEQFF
J gene: TRBJ2-1
clone size: .
D gene: .
V gene: TRBV12-3/TRBV12-4

CDR3 DNA: TGCGCCAGCAGCACAGACAGGGGGCCCTACAATGAGCAGTTCTTC
CDR3 protein: CASSTDRGPYNEQFF
J gene: TRBJ2-1
clone size: .
D gene: TRBD1
V gene: TRBV5-1

CDR3 DNA: TGTGCCAGCAGTAGCGTTGGGAATGAGCAGTTCTTC
CDR3 protein: CASSSVGNEQFF
J gene: TRBJ2-1
clone size: .
D gene: .
V gene: TRBV27

CDR3 DNA: TGTGCCAGCAGCTTTAATCCACCGATGGCCAAAAACATTCAGTACTTC
CDR3 protein: CASSFNPPMAKNIQYF
J gene: TRBJ2-4
clone size: few
D gene: .
V gene: TRBV12-3/TRBV12-4

CDR3 DNA: TGTGCCAGCAGGCTGGGGCTAGCGGGGAAAGAGACCCAGTACTTC
CDR3 protein: CASRLGLAGKETQYF
J gene: TRBJ2-5
clone size: .
D gene: TRBD2
V gene: TRBV5-6

CDR3 DNA: TGCGCCAGCAGCTTGGGGACAGGGAGCTATGGCTACACCTTC
CDR3 protein: CASSLGTGSYGYTF
J gene: TRBJ1-2
clone size: .
D gene: TRBD1
V gene: TRBV5-1

CDR3 DNA: TGTGCCAGCAGCTTAGTGGGGACAGGGGATGAGCAGTTCTTC
CDR3 protein: CASSLVGTGDEQFF
J gene: TRBJ2-1
clone size: few
D gene: TRBD1
V gene: TRBV7-2

CDR3 DNA: TGTGCCAGCAGTCTTTTCGACGGAATTAGCACAGATACGCAGTATTTT
CDR3 protein: CASSLFDGISTDTQYF
J gene: TRBJ2-3
clone size: few
D gene: .
V gene: TRBV6-1

CDR3 DNA: TGTGCCAGCAGCCAAGAGGACGGATCTAATGAAAAACTGTTTTTT
CDR3 protein: CASSQEDGSNEKLFF
J gene: TRBJ1-4
clone size: few
D gene: .
V gene: TRBV4-2

CDR3 DNA: TGCAGTGCTAGCGGCGGGTTATCCTACAATGAGCAGTTCTTC
CDR3 protein: CSASGGLSYNEQFF
J gene: TRBJ2-1
clone size: .
D gene: .
V gene: TRBV20-1

CDR3 DNA: TGTGCCATCAGTGAGTCGGGGGCGACAGGGGGCCGCTACGAGCAGTACTTC
CDR3 protein: CAISESGATGGRYEQYF
J gene: TRBJ2-7
clone size: few
D gene: TRBD1
V gene: TRBV10-3

CDR3 DNA: TGCGCCAGCAGCTTGGGCCGGGACTTCTATGGCTACACCTTC
CDR3 protein: CASSLGRDFYGYTF
J gene: TRBJ1-2
clone size: .
D gene: .
V gene: TRBV5-1

CDR3 DNA: TGTGCCAGCACCCCGGACAGGGGAAATTCACCCCTCCACTTT
CDR3 protein: CASTPDRGNSPLHF
J gene: TRBJ1-6
clone size: few
D gene: TRBD1
V gene: TRBV6-5